This TCR beta chain derives from a study of T cells after posttransplantation cyclophosphamide (dated by TCRdb to about 2016). Study-level background: Using TRB sequencing, the study followed how the T cell repertoire reconstituted after myeloablative bone marrow transplantation in which posttransplantation cyclophosphamide served as GVHD prophylaxis. Public TRB sequences were searched against a database of over 3,000 sequences associated with responses to pathogens, tumor antigens, self-antigens and alloantigens. Up to 3 additional blood samples from 2 to 5.2 years after transplant were also TRB-sequenced in 3 patients, as was pretransplant blood from several patients. Antigen receptor sequencing was done on samples from over 30 PTCy-treated patients and from around 15 related bone marrow donors of those patients. Blood from every one of the 30 or so PTCy patients who had 1-year posttransplant specimens underwent TRB sequencing. TRA and TRB clonality were tightly correlated in about ten samples, so subsequent TCR analyses focused on TRB only.

TRB sequencing was run on genomic DNA with either the immunoSEQ assay at survey resolution or the hsTCRB kit. For the original study's pipeline: Initial read processing used immunoSEQ software, and repertoire analyses used the LymphoSeq R package. Clonality was computed as 1 minus normalized Shannon entropy; Gini coefficient was also calculated for each TRB dataset. To infer phenotypes in unsorted samples, TRB sequences from sorted subsets of the recipient or donor were mapped onto unsorted samples from the same recipient. TCRdb limited this immuneACCESS table to in-frame rearrangements with V and J called. A share of clones is missing; checked studies link under half to unresolved V genes, and the rest is unexplained. The V and J calls and clone size are taken from that table; D and trimming were inferred from the DNA. The sample includes about 11,000 clones, with about 95% observed a single time. 0.3% of the sample is held by the ten biggest clonotypes.

For this clone: Its specific antigen is unknown. Per-base qualities were not stored, and no clone one base away is much larger.

V and J are truncated by 0 bases and 3 bases respectively, leaving an intervening sequence of 15 bases. Including cysteine and phenylalanine, the CDR3 has 16 amino acids. The DNA shown is the 48-base CDR3, in frame from base 1. From a lookup of the germline V gene, CDR1 and CDR2 are SGDLS and YYNGEE. Peripheral blood samples were provided by related bone marrow donors on the day of marrow donation. To count as naive, T cells had to be viable CD3+CD4+ or CD3+CD8+ cells with a CCR7+CD45RA+CD45RO-CD95-CD27+CD28+ profile. Peripheral blood and bone marrow mononuclear cells were isolated by Ficoll-Hypaque density centrifugation and were cryopreserved. CD4+ and CD8+ T cells, including naive and memory subsets, were sorted by FACS on a FACSAria II. Study-level results and caveats: The TRB repertoires of T cells infiltrating skin or GI tract showed only limited overlap with the TRB repertoires of T cells in blood. At 1-2 months, donor-recipient similarity was low but rose over the first year, and the later blood repertoires were often dominated by donor CD8+ memory clones. Across the 35 to 45 patients, TRB clonality was highly associated with recipient CMV seropositivity and CMV reactivation, and diversity with PTCy was similar to that in the CNI/methotrexate controls.

Sequenced sample: naive CD8+ T cells sorted from PBMCs. The receptor comes from a man aged 25 to 40 in good health and a related stem cell transplant donor. This chain is built from TRBV9 and TRBJ2-5, and possibly TRBD2, on 6 matching bases. CDR3 reads: CASSVGALALEETQYF. Read as DNA, the sequence is TGTGCCAGCAGCGTAGGGGCCCTAGCGCTGGAAGAGACCCAGTACTTC.